One T cell receptor (beta chain) is described in this entry. The antigen remains unidentified. V gave up 6 bases and J gave up 7 bases; unmatched junction bases: 15. The CDR3 consists of 19 residues. Germline V gene data show CDR1 as SNHLY and CDR2 as FYNNEI. These data originate in a study of shared clonotypes between healthy human individuals. Study-wide results and limits: Larger estimated richness was generally seen in naive subsets than in memory subsets.

The naive CD8 subset, CD45RO-negative cells positively selected for CCR7, excluded terminally differentiated effector memory CD45RA+ cells. Data came from immunoSEQ multiplex PCR; TCRdb stores just in-frame clones and leaves some out. The sample has roughly 2.1 million clones, about 93% seen once. This receptor was obtained from a man younger than 35 in good health. Some clones in this sample may be carry-over from other donors' samples. The chain is built from TRBV2 and TRBJ2-1, with 16 positions matching TRBD2. Source material: naive CD8+ T cells from PBMCs. CDR3 nucleotides: TGTGCCAGCAGCCCAGCGGGACTAGCGGGAGGGCCGAGAAGGAATGAGCAGTTCTTC. It codes for CASSPAGLAGGPRRNEQFF.